This T cell receptor beta chain derives from a study of patients and donors after allogeneic stem cell transplantation. The CDR3 consists of 16 residues. Germline loops: CDR1 SGDLS, CDR2 YYNGEE. About this clonotype itself: The junction differs from germline at one of its ends, possibly a read error.

TCRdb itself ran the RT-PCR reads through MiXCR, one entry per CDR3 protein. The sample shows about 210,000 distinct CDR3 sequences, around two fifths of them seen only once. The sample was blood, either unsorted or a sorted T cell fraction (not recorded which). This receptor was taken from a human donor who was either an allogeneic HSCT recipient or a stem cell or donor lymphocyte infusion donor (not recorded which). It is not recorded whose cells these are; they may come from a transplant donor. This chain links TRBV9 with TRBJ2-3, with D perhaps TRBD2 (5 bases). The CDR3: CASSVGGGRSTDMQYF. The CDR3 DNA is TGTGCCAGCAGCGTAGGCGGCGGGCGATCCACAGATATGCAGTATTTT.